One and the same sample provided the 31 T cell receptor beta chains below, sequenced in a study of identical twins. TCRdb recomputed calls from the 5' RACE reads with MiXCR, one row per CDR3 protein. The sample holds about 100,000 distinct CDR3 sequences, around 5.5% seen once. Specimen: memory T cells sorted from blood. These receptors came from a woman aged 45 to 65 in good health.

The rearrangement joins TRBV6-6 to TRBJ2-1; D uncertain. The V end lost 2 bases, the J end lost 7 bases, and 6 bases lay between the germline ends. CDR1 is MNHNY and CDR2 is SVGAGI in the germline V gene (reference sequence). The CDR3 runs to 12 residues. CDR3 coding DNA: TGTGCCAGCAGTTACAGCCGGAATGAGCAGTTCTTC. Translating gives CASSYSRNEQFF.

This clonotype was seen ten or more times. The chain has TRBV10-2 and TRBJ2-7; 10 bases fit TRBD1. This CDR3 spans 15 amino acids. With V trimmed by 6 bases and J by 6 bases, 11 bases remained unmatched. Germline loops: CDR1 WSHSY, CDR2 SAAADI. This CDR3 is CASRASGTGASEQYV. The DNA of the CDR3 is TGCGCCAGCAGAGCATCCGGGACAGGGGCGTCCGAGCAGTACGTC.

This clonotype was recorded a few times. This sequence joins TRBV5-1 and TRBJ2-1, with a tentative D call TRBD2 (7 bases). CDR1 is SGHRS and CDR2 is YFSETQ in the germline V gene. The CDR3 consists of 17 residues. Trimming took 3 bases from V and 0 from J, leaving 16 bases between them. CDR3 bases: TGCGCCAGCAGCTCCCAAGGGGGGGGGCCCTCCTACAATGAGCAGTTCTTC. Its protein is CASSSQGGGPSYNEQFF.

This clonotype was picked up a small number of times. CDR3 nucleotides: TGCGCCAGCAGCCAAGTCAGACAGGGGGCGGGAGAGACCCAGTACTTC. Translating it yields CASSQVRQGAGETQYF. The chain links TRBV4-1 to TRBJ2-5; the match to TRBD1 covers 10 bases. Germline lookup yields CDR1 MGHRA and CDR2 YSYEKL. CDR3 size: 16 residues. V dropped 1 base and J dropped 4; count of bases not matched to a gene: 6.

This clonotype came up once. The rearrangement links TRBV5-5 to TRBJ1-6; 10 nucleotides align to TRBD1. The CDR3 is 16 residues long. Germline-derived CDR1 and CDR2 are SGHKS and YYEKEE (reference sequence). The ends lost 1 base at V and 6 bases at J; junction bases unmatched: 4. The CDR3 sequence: CASSLRTGGSNSPLHF. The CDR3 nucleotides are TGTGCCAGCAGCTTGCGGACAGGGGGTTCTAATTCACCCCTCCACTTT.

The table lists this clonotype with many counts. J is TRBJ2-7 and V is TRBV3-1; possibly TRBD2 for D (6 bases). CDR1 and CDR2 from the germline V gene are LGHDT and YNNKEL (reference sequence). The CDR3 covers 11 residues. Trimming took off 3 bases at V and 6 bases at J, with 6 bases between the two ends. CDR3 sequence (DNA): TGTGCCAGCAGCCAGGGAGGCGAGCAGTACTTC. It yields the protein CASSQGGEQYF.

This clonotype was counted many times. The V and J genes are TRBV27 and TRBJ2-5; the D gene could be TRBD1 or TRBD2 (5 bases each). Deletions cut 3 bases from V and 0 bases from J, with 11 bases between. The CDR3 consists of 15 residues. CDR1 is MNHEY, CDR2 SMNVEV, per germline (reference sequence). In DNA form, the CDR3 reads TGTGCCAGCAGTTTTAAGGGACCATACCAAGAGACCCAGTACTTC. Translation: CASSFKGPYQETQYF.

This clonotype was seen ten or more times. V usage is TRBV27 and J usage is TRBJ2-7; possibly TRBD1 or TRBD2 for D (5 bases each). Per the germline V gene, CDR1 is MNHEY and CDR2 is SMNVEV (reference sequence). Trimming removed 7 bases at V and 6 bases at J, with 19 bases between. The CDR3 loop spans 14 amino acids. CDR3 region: CASTRAGMVSEQYF. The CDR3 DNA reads TGTGCCAGCACCAGGGCGGGTATGGTTAGCGAGCAGTACTTC.

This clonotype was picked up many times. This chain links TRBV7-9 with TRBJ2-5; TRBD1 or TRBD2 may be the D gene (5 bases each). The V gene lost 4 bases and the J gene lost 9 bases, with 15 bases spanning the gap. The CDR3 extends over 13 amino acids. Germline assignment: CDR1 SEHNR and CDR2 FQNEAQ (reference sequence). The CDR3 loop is CASSSGTPAAQYF. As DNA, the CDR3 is TGTGCCAGCAGCTCCGGGACCCCGGCGGCCCAGTACTTC.

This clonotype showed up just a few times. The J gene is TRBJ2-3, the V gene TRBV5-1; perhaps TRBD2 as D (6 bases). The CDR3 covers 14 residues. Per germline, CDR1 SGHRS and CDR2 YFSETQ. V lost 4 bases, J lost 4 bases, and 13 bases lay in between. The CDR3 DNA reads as TGCGCCAGCAGCCCGGGACTTAAGCCAGATACGCAGTATTTT. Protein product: CASSPGLKPDTQYF.

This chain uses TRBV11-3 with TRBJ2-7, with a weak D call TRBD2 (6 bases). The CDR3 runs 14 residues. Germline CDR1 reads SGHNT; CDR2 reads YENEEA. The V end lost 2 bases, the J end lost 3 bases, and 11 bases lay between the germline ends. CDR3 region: CASSLRGSGYEQYF. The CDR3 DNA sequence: TGTGCCAGCAGCTTAAGGGGTAGCGGCTACGAGCAGTACTTC.

The CDR3 coding sequence is TGTGCCAGCAGTTTAGCGCTAAGGGGACTAGCGGGAGGATCCTACGAGCAGTACTTC. Translated: CASSLALRGLAGGSYEQYF. V and J are TRBV12-3 or TRBV12-4 and TRBJ2-7, with TRBD2 identical over 15 bases. The trim removed 0 bases at V and 1 base at J, leaving 7 bases unmatched. This CDR3 has 19 amino acids.

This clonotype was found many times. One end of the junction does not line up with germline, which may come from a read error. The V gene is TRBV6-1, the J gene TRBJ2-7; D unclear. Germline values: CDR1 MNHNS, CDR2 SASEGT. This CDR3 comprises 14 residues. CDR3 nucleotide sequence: TGTGCCAGCAGTGATATAGTTGTCTCCCACGAGCAGTACTTC. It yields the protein CASSDIVVSHEQYF.

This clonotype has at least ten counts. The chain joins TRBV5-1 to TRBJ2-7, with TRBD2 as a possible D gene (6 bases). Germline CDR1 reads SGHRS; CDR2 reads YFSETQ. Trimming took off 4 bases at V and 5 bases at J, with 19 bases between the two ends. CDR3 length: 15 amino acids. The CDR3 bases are TGCGCCAGCAGCCGCGACCAGGGAGGAACTAACGAGCAGTACTTC. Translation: CASSRDQGGTNEQYF.

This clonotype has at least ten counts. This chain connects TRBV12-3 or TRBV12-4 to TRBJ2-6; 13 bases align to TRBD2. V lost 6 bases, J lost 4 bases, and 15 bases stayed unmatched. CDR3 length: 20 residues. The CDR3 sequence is CASRVILRGLAGRGANVLTF. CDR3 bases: TGTGCCAGCAGGGTAATTTTGCGGGGACTAGCGGGAAGAGGGGCCAACGTCCTGACTTTC.

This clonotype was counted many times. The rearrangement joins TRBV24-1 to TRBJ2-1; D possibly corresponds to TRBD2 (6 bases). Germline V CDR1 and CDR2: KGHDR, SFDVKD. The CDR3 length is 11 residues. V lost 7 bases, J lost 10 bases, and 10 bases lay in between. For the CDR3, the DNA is TGTGCCACCAGCCCACTAGCAGAGCAGTTCTTC. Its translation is CATSPLAEQFF.

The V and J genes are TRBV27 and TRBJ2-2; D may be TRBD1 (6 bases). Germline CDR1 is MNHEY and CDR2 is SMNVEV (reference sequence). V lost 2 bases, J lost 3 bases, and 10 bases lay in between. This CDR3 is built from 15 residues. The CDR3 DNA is TGTGCCAGCAGTTTAACAGGGAAGTACACCGGGGAGCTGTTTTTT. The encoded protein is CASSLTGKYTGELFF.

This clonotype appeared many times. The CDR3: CALQCMGRETLDEQFF. DNA for the CDR3: TGTGCTCTTCAGTGTATGGGGCGGGAGACCCTGGATGAGCAGTTCTTC. The genes are TRBV2 and TRBJ2-1; 7 positions match TRBD2. Germline V gives CDR1 SNHLY, CDR2 FYNNEI. This CDR3 has 16 amino acids.

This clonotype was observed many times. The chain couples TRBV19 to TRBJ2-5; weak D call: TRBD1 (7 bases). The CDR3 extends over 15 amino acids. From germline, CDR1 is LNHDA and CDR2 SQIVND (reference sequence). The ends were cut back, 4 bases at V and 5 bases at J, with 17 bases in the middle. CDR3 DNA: TGTGCCAGTAGTACCGGGGGACAGTGTCTGGAGACCCAGTACTTC. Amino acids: CASSTGGQCLETQYF.

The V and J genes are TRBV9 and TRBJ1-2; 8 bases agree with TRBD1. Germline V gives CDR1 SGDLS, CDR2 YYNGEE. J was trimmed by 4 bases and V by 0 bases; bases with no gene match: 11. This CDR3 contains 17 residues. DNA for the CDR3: TGTGCCAGCAGCGTAGGCGGACAGGGCATGTGGTTCTATGGCTACACCTTC. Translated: CASSVGGQGMWFYGYTF.

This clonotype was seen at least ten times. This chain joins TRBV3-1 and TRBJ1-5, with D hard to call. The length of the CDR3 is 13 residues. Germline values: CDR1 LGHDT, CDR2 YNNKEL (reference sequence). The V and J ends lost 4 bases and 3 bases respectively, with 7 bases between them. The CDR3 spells CASSRRPNQPQHF. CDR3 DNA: TGTGCCAGCAGCCGACGACCCAATCAGCCCCAGCATTTT.

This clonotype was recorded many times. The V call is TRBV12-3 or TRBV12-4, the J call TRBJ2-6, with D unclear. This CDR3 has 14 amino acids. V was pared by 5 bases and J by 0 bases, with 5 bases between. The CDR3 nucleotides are TGTGCCAGCAGTAGTAACTCTGGGGCCAACGTCCTGACTTTC. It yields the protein CASSSNSGANVLTF.

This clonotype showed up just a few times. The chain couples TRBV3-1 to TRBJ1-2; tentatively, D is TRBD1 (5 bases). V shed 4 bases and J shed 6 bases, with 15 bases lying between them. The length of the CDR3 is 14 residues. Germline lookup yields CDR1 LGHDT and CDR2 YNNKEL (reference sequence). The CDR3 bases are TGTGCCAGCAGCCCCGGGACCGCCGGGCATGGCTACACCTTC. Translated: CASSPGTAGHGYTF.

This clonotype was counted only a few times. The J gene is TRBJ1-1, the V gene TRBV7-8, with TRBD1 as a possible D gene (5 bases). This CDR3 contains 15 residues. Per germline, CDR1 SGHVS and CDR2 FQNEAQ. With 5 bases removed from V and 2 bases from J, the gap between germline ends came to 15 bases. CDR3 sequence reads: CASSLTGLVNTEAFF. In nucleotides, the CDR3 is TGTGCCAGCAGCCTTACGGGGCTCGTAAACACTGAAGCTTTCTTT.

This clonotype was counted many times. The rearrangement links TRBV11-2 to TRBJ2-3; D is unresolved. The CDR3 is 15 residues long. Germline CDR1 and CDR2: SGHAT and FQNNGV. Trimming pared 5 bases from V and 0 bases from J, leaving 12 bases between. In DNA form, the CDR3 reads TGTGCCAGCAGCCCCCAGACTCGAAGCACAGATACGCAGTATTTT. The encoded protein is CASSPQTRSTDTQYF.

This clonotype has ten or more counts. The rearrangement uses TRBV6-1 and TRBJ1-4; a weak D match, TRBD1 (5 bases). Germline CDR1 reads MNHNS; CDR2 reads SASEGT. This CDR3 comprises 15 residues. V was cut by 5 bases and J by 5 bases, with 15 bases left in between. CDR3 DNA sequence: TGTGCCAGCAGTACCCAAACGGACACGAATGAAAAACTGTTTTTT. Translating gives CASSTQTDTNEKLFF.

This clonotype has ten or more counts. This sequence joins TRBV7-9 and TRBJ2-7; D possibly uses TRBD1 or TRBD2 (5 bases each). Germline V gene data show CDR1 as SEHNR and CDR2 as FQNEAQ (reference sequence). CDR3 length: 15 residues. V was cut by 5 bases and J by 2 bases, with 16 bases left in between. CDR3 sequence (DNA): TGTGCCAGCAGCGTAGGGGACGGCTATACCTACGAGCAGTACTTC. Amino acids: CASSVGDGYTYEQYF.

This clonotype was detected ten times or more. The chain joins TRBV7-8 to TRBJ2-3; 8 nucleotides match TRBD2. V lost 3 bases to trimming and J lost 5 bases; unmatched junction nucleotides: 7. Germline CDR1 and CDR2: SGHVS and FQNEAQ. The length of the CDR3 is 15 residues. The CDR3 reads CASSFSGRQRDTQYF. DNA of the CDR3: TGTGCCAGCAGCTTCAGCGGGAGACAGAGAGATACGCAGTATTTT.

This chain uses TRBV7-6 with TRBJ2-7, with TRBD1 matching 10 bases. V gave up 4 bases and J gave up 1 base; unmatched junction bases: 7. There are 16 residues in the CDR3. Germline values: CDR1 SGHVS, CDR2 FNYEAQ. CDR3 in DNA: TGTGCCAGCAGCTCAGACAGGGGGCGAGGGTCCTACGAGCAGTACTTC. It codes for CASSSDRGRGSYEQYF.

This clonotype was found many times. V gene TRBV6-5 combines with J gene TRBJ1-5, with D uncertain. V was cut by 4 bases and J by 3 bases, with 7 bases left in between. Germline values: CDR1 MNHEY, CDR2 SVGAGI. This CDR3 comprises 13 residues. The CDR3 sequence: CASSSYPNQPQHF. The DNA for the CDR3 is TGTGCCAGCAGTTCTTACCCCAATCAGCCCCAGCATTTT.

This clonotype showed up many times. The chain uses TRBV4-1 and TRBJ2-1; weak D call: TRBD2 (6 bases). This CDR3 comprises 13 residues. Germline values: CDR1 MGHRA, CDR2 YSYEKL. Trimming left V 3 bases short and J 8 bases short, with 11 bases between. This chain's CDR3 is CASSHPSEDEQFF. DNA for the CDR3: TGCGCCAGCAGCCATCCTAGCGAGGATGAGCAGTTCTTC.